This TCR beta chain was captured by sequencing in a study of regulatory T cells in long-lasting Graves disease. Overall study findings and caveats: Persistent cases favored TRBV28, TRBJ1-2 and TRBJ2-5. Possibly, accuracy suffered from the small sample size.

This sample's time point: persistent/refractory GD, antithyroid drugs over 5 years with positive TRAb. TCR sequences were obtained from RNA taken from PBMCs. This clonotype was observed many times. The antigen is unknown. Both iRepertoire HTBI primers and Arm-PCR of CDR3 regions were used to build the TCR beta libraries. TCRdb reanalysed the multiplex PCR reads using MiXCR and keeps one entry per CDR3 protein. The sample holds 400,000 to 500,000 distinct CDR3 sequences, around a fifth seen once. Germline assignment: CDR1 SGHRS and CDR2 YFSETQ. CDR3 size: 14 residues. V lost 0 bases, J lost 7 bases, and 11 bases lay in between.

The specimen was peripheral blood mononuclear cells (PBMCs), collected when the disease was refractory, from a patient treated with antithyroid drugs. V usage is TRBV5-1 and J usage is TRBJ1-5; no firm D call. This sequence was found in a female donor with Graves disease. The DNA of the CDR3 is TGCGCCAGCAGCTTGGAAGGGATCGGCCAGCCCCAGCATTTT. Its translation is CASSLEGIGQPQHF.